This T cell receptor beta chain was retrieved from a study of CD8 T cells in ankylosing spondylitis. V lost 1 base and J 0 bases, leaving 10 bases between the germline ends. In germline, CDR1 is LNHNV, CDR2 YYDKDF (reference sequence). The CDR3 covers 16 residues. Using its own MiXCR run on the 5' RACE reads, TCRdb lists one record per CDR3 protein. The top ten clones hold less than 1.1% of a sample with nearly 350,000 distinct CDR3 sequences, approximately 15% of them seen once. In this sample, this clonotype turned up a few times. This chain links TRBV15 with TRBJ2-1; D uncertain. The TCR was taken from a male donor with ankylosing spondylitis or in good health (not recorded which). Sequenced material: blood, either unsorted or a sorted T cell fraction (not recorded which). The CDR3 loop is CATSRGDWSSYNEQFF. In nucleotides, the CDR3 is TGTGCCACCAGCAGAGGGGATTGGAGCTCCTACAATGAGCAGTTCTTC.